These T cell receptor beta chains were read from a single sample in a study of shared clonotypes between healthy human individuals. Using immunoSEQ multiplex PCR, the repertoire was profiled, and TCRdb retains in-frame clones only, with some absent. The sample yields just over 2,000,000 clones, about 95% seen once. Material for sequencing was naive CD8+ T cells sorted from blood. The source is a man aged 18 to 35 in good health. Both conserved end residues are trimmed from each CDR3. D genes are given only for firm matches.

.,TRBJ2-1,TRBV4-3,ASSQFGGRGDEQF
TRBD1,TRBJ2-3,TRBV27,ASSHTGAADTQY
.,TRBJ1-1,TRBV18,AARPAPMNTEAF
.,TRBJ2-2,TRBV6-5,ASSYGLAGELF
.,TRBJ1-1,TRBV23-1,ASTGGNTEAF
.,TRBJ2-1,TRBV6-5,ASSWGPNEQF
TRBD1,TRBJ2-7,TRBV9,ASSVRTGEISCEQY
.,TRBJ1-5,TRBV28,ASTFFREYSNQPQH
.,TRBJ2-4,TRBV4-1,ASSQSKDLIQY
TRBD2,TRBJ2-1,TRBV7-2,ASSPVAGGRDEQF
.,TRBJ2-1,TRBV11-2,ASSYLTAGEQF
TRBD2,TRBJ2-7,TRBV27,ASSQLADPKYYEQY
TRBD2,TRBJ2-7,TRBV7-9,ASSPGLAAYEQY
TRBD1,TRBJ1-1,TRBV6-5,ASTANTGGSEAF
TRBD2,TRBJ2-5,TRBV11-2,ASRRTSQETQY